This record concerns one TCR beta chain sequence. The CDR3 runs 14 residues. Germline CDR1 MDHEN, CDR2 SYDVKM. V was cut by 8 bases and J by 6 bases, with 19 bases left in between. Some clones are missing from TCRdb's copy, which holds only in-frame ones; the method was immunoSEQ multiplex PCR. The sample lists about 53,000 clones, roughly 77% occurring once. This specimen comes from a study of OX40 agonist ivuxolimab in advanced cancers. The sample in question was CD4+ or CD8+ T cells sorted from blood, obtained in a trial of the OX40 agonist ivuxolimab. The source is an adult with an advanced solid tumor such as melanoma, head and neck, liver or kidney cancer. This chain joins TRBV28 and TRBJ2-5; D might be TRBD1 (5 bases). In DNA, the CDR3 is TGTGCCAGCGGTCCGGCGCAGGGTCGGAAGACCCAGTACTTC. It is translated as CASGPAQGRKTQYF.